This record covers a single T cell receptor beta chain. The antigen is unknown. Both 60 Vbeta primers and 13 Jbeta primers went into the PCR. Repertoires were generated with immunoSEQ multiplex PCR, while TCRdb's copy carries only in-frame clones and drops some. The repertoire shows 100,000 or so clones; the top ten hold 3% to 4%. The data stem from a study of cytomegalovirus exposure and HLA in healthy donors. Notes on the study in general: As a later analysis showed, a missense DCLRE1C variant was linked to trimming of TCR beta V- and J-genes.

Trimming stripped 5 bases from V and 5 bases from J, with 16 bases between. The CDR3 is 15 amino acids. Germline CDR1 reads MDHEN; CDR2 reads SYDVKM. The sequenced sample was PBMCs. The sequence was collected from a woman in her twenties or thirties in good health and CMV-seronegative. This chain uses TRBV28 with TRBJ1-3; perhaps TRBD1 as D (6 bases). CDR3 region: CASSRGRGQRNTIYF. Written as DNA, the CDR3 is TGTGCCAGCAGTCGCGGTAGGGGACAACGAAACACCATATATTTT. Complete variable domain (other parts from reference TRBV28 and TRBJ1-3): DVKVTQSSRYLVKRTGEKVFLECVQDMDHENMFWYRQDPGLGLRLIYFSYDVKMKEKGDIPEGYSVSREKKERFSLILESASTNQTSMYLCASSRGRGQRNTIYFGEGSWLTVV.